Below are 7 T cell receptor beta chains sequenced from a single sample in a study of T-cell memory formation after mild COVID-19. TCRdb ran MiXCR on the 5' RACE reads and lists one entry per CDR3 protein. The sample has 250,000 to 300,000 distinct CDR3 sequences, more than 15% seen once. Material for sequencing was PBMCs or a T cell subset sorted from them (not recorded which). All receptors come from a man younger than 35 who had mild COVID-19 (a few samples of this study predate the infection). Cell type and time point are not known.

The genes are TRBV2 and TRBJ2-7, with D perhaps assigned TRBD1 or TRBD2 (5 bases each). The CDR3 consists of 14 residues. V was shortened by 9 bases and J by 0 bases, with 15 bases between the two germline ends. Germline CDR1 is SNHLY and CDR2 is FYNNEI. CDR3 in DNA: TGTGCCAGTCGGGACGCCTCGAGCTCCTACGAGCAGTACGTC. This encodes CASRDASSSYEQYV.

The CDR3 nucleotides are TGTGCCAGCAGCCTTCCGACAGGGGCCGAGCAGTACGTC. Translated: CASSLPTGAEQYV. The rearrangement uses TRBV5-6 and TRBJ2-7, with 8 bases lining up with TRBD1. The CDR3 is 13 amino acids. Germline loops: CDR1 SGHDT, CDR2 YYEEEE. V dropped 4 bases and J dropped 6; count of bases not matched to a gene: 6.

The chain couples TRBV6-4 to TRBJ2-3; D gene unclear. The ends were cut back, 6 bases at V and 2 bases at J, with 12 bases in the middle. CDR3 length: 14 residues. Germline-derived CDR1 and CDR2 are MRHNA and SNTAGT. The CDR3 DNA follows: TGTGCCAGCAGGCAAGGGTGGGACACAGATACGCAGTATTTT. This translates into CASRQGWDTDTQYF.

In this sample, this clonotype turned up a few times. The chain combines TRBV12-3 or TRBV12-4 with TRBJ1-2; tentative D call: TRBD1 (6 bases). The length of the CDR3 is 14 residues. V shed 7 bases and J shed 1 base, with 13 bases lying between them. CDR3: CASTLTGINYGYTF. In DNA form, the CDR3 reads TGTGCCAGCACCCTCACAGGGATTAACTATGGCTACACCTTC.

In its sample, this clonotype was seen a few times. The V gene is TRBV5-1, the J gene TRBJ1-5, with 8 bases matching TRBD1. CDR1 is SGHRS and CDR2 is YFSETQ in the germline V gene. The V gene end was trimmed by 5 bases and the J gene end by 5 bases; junction bases not matched to a gene: 6. The CDR3 is 14 residues long. The chain's CDR3 is CASREQGGDQPQHF. DNA for the CDR3: TGCGCCAGCAGGGAACAGGGGGGGGATCAGCCCCAGCATTTT.

This clonotype was found a few times. The chain recombines TRBV6-5 with TRBJ1-1, with a tentative D call TRBD1 (5 bases). Trimming pared 3 bases from V and 1 base from J, leaving 12 bases between. CDR3 length equals 15 residues. Germline CDR1 and CDR2: MNHEY and SVGAGI. The CDR3 reads CASSYNRWQNTEAFF. The CDR3 DNA sequence: TGTGCCAGCAGTTATAACAGGTGGCAGAACACTGAAGCTTTCTTT.

The V call is TRBV24-1, the J call TRBJ1-2; TRBD1 matches 9 bases. V lost 4 bases, J lost 6 bases, and 8 bases stayed unmatched. This CDR3 region has 15 residues. CDR1 and CDR2 from the germline V gene are KGHDR and SFDVKD. The CDR3 nucleotides are TGTGCCACCAGTGACAGGGACAGGGAGGTGAATGGCTACACCTTC. It codes for CATSDRDREVNGYTF.